Given below is one TCR beta chain in context. The sample originates from a study of shared clonotypes between healthy human individuals. The CDR3 is 13 amino acids. Per germline, CDR1 WSHSY and CDR2 SAAADI. The V and J ends lost 9 bases and 5 bases respectively, with 17 bases between them. CD45RO-negative CD8 cells positively selected for CCR7 made up the naive population, which excluded terminally differentiated effector memory CD45RA+ cells. The method was immunoSEQ multiplex PCR; TCRdb's version includes in-frame clones alone and lacks a portion of them. The table has about 2 million clones, roughly 95% seen once; the top ten hold about 1.1%.

The sequenced material came from naive CD8+ T cells sorted from blood. This receptor was obtained from a man aged 18-30 years in good health. This chain joins TRBV10-2 and TRBJ2-7, with TRBD2 as a possible D gene (6 bases). The CDR3, as DNA: TGCGCCAGTAGTACGGGAGTGAACGACGAGCAGTACTTC. Amino acid sequence: CASSTGVNDEQYF.